This T cell receptor beta chain was observed in a study of CD8 T cells in ankylosing spondylitis. This clonotype was seen at least ten times. Its antigen is not known. Study results and caveats: What appeared characteristic of ankylosing spondylitis blood was a TCR beta motif of eight highly homologous variants. Reportedly, matched ankylosing spondylitis synovial fluid was significantly enriched for disease-linked clones.

V was pared by 0 bases and J by 10 bases, with 16 bases between. Germline V gives CDR1 SGHRS, CDR2 YFSETQ. The CDR3 spans 14 residues. Libraries of TCR beta came from quantitative 5'-RACE with molecular barcodes. Each CDR3 protein is one row after TCRdb ran MiXCR on the 5' RACE reads. The table includes some 37,000 distinct CDR3 sequences, 13% detected once. Material: synovial fluid, either unsorted or a sorted T cell fraction (not recorded which). The source is a male donor with ankylosing spondylitis. The genes are TRBV5-1 and TRBJ1-1; D is unclear. The CDR3 is CASSLGTGPPSAFF. The CDR3 DNA sequence: TGCGCCAGCAGCTTGGGAACGGGTCCCCCCTCAGCTTTCTTT.